This T cell receptor (beta chain) was documented in a study of beta chain features in type 1 diabetes. Study conclusions and caveats: TCRB CDR3s were moderately but significantly shorter in Type 1 diabetes patients in all four CD4+ subsets.

The whole isolated RNA underwent reverse transcription, so sequencing captured expressed TCRB transcripts. An average of about 3.5 million reads was obtained for naive, central memory and regulatory T cell samples. Some clones are missing from TCRdb's copy, which holds only in-frame ones; the method was immunoSEQ multiplex PCR. This table has 640,000 or so clones, roughly an eighth appearing once. Only a few counts were recorded for this clone. Its target is not known. V gave up 0 bases and J gave up 3 bases, with 6 bases separating them. Germline CDR1 reads GTSNPN; CDR2 reads SVGIG (reference sequence). The CDR3 is 13 amino acids.

The clonotype comes from a young man with type 1 diabetes. The J gene is TRBJ2-1, the V gene TRBV30; D call uncertain. Sample: naive CD4+ T cells from blood. Here the CDR3 DNA reads TGTGCCTGGAGTGTGCCTAACTACAATGAGCAGTTCTTC. Translation: CAWSVPNYNEQFF.